The clone carrying this T cell receptor beta chain was seen a few times. Its cognate antigen is unknown. V gave up 3 bases and J gave up 8 bases, with 13 bases separating them. The CDR3 is made up of 13 amino acids. Germline CDR1 is GTSNPN and CDR2 is SVGIG (reference sequence). This sample was included in a study of lymphopenia after photon versus proton radiotherapy. Generated by immunoSEQ multiplex PCR, the TCRdb table keeps only in-frame clones and is missing some. Here the sample spans tens of thousands of clones, roughly 84% being singletons. The study's findings and limits: A bigger post-nadir fall in TCR diversity correlated inversely with survival time in deceased patients. Oligoclonal CD8+ Temra expansion after nadir drove photon patients' diversity drop. Under photons, naive T cells and diversity fell while effector/memory populations rose.

The clonotype was recovered from a woman in her 70s with pancreatic cancer. The sample here was peripheral blood, taken from a patient treated with proton-based radiotherapy. V and J are TRBV30 and TRBJ1-4; maybe TRBD1 (5 bases). In nucleotides, the CDR3 is TGTGCCTGGAGCCGGGGCTTGGACGAAAAACTGTTTTTT. Its protein is CAWSRGLDEKLFF.